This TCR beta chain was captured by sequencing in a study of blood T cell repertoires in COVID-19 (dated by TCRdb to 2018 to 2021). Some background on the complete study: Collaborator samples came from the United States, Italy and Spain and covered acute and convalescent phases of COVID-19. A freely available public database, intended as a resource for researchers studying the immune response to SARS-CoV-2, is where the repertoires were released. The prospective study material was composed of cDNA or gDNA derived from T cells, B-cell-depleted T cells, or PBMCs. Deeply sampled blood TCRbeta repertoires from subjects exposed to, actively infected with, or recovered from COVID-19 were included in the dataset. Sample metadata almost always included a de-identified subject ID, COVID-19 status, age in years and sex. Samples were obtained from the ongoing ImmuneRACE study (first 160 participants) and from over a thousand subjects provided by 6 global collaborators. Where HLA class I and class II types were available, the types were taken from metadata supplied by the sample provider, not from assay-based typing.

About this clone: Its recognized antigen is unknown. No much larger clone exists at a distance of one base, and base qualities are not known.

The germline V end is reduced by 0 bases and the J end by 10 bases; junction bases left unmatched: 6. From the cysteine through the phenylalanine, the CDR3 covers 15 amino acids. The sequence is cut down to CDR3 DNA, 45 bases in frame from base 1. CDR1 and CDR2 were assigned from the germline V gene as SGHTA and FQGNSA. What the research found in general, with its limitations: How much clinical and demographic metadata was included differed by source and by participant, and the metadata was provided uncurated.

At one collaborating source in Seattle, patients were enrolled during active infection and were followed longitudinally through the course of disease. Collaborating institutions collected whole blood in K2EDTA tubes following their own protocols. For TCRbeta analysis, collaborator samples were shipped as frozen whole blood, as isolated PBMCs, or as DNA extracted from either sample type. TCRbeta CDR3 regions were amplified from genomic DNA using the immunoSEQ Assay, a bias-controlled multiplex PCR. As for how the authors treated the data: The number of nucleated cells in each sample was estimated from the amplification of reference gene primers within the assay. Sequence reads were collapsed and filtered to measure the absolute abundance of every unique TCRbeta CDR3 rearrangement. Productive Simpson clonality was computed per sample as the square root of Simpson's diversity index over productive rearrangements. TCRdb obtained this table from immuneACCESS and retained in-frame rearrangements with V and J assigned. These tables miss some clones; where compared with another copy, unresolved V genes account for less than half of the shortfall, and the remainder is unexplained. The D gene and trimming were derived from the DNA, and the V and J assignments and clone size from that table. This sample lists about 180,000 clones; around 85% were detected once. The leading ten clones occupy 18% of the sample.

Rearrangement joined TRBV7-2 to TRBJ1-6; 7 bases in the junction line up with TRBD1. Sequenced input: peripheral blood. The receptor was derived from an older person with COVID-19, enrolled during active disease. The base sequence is TGTGCCAGCAGCTTAGCGACAGGGTCGGAATCACCCCTCCACTTT. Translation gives CASSLATGSESPLHF. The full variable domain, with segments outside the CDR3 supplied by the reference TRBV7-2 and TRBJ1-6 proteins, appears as GAGVSQSPSNKVTEKGKDVELRCDPISGHTALYWYRQSLGQGLEFLIYFQGNSAPDKSGLPSDRFSAERTGGSVSTLTIQRTQQEDSAVYLCASSLATGSESPLHFGNGTRLTVT.